This TCR beta chain was observed in a study of CD8 T cells in Susac syndrome (dated by TCRdb to about 2019). Notes on the research overall: Repertoire sequencing was used to test whether CD8+ T cell activation and differentiation in Susac syndrome was antigen driven.

Peripheral blood CD8+ and CD4+ T cells from healthy donors, Susac syndrome patients and multiple sclerosis patients were profiled by high-throughput TCR beta sequencing. Healthy donors were age- and sex-matched controls. Bulk CD8+ and CD4+ T cells were purified by magnetic negative isolation, while CD8+ TEMRA cells were enriched using FACS. Blood was collected in EDTA tubes and processed within 24 hours, with PBMCs isolated through density gradient centrifugation. PBMCs intended for TCR sequencing were cryopreserved in liquid nitrogen and were subsequently thawed in a 37 degrees C water bath. The sorted or isolated CD4+, CD8+ and CD8+ TEMRA cells had a purity of 90% or higher. The germline V gene (reference sequence) supplies CDR1 GTSNPN and CDR2 SVGIG. V is clipped by 2 bases and J by 6 bases, and the sequence between their germline boundaries is 11 bases long. Counted from cysteine to phenylalanine, this CDR3 has 12 amino acids. Here the CDR3 DNA is all that survives: 36 bases in frame from base 1.

The full study reports these points: The TCR sequencing and HLA analysis was acknowledged to have included a relatively small number of individuals.

Concerning this clonotype: What antigen it recognizes has not been identified. Base qualities were left out, and no much larger clone turns up one base away.

RNA was extracted with the RNeasy kit and roughly 0.5 to 1 ug was reverse transcribed using random hexamers. TCR beta CDR3 regions were amplified with the immunoSEQ multiplex PCR assay covering 54 Vbeta and 13 Jbeta segments. PCR amplification bias was corrected by using a synthetic template baseline for primer optimization and computational correction. Per the source publication's procedure: Reads were assigned to V, D and J genes according to IMGT and analyzed in immunoSEQ Analyzer, with only productive sequences retained. Clonality was calculated as one minus the Shannon entropy normalized by log2 of the number of productive unique sequences. For each patient and control, public and private clones were evaluated within the 100 most prevalent clones. Susac-specific clones were defined as absent from healthy and MS cohorts, around 1,000 published viral clones and other ImmuneACCESS disease sequences. In-frame beta chains were kept once TCRdb had trimmed the public reads at Q25 with fastp and called clones with MiXCR. Rows are unified per CDR3 protein, each entry keeping the most common DNA and genes. The V and J calls follow TCRdb's processing rather than the paper's. The sample has 150,000 to 200,000 distinct CDR3 sequences on record, approximately 94% of them singletons. The ten most abundant clones make up over 0.08% of the sample.

The V gene is TRBV30 and the J gene is TRBJ2-7; the D segment cannot be called with confidence. The receptor was isolated from a human donor in good health. What was sequenced was CD4+ T cells from PBMCs. The DNA sequence follows: TGTGCCTGGAGTTTTACCAAACGCGAGCAGTACTTC. Its protein is CAWSFTKREQYF.